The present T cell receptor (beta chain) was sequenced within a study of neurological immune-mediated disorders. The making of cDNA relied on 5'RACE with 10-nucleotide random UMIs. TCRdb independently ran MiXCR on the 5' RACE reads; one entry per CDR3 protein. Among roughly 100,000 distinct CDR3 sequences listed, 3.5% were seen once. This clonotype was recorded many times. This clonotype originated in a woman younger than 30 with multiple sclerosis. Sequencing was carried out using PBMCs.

The CDR3 reads CASSLIPTGGEVGFF. The CDR3 DNA is TGCGCCAGCAGCCTAATACCGACAGGGGGCGAGGTCGGTTTCTTT. This rearrangement joins TRBV4-1 to TRBJ1-1; 10 nucleotides align to TRBD1. V lost 4 bases to trimming and J lost 13 bases; unmatched junction nucleotides: 15. CDR3 length equals 15 residues. Germline V lookup: CDR1 MGHRA, CDR2 YSYEKL.